This TCR beta chain comes out of a study of beta chain features in type 1 diabetes. Investigators reverse transcribed all isolated RNA, so they sequenced expressed TCRB transcripts. Sequencing was performed with immunoSEQ multiplex PCR; in TCRdb, only in-frame clones are kept and a portion is missing. Of roughly 310,000 clones listed, about 11% are singletons. In this sample, this clone turned up a few times. V was clipped by 6 bases and J by 0 bases, with 12 bases between them. The germline gives CDR1 MDHEN, CDR2 SYDVKM. The CDR3 sequence is 14 residues long. The specimen was naive CD4+ T cells from blood. This sequence joins TRBV28 and TRBJ2-7; D is perhaps TRBD1 (6 bases). The receptor was derived from a woman younger than 45 in good health. The CDR3 reads CASSSRGSSYEQYF. CDR3 nucleotides: TGTGCCAGCAGCTCCAGGGGAAGCTCCTACGAGCAGTACTTC.